Each of the 17 T cell receptor beta chains below was sequenced from the same sample in a study of T cell responses to AZD1222 COVID-19 vaccine. Assay: immunoSEQ multiplex PCR; the TCRdb copy retains only in-frame clones and omits some. The sample carries 110,000 or so clones, roughly 91% recorded once. Here the sequenced sample was peripheral blood, taken 28 days after the second AZD1222 dose. The source of these receptors is an adult who received the AZD1222 COVID-19 vaccine.

In nucleotides, the CDR3 is TGCAGCGTTAGGACAGGGGGTTTGGATGGCTACACCTTC. This codes for CSVRTGGLDGYTF. The chain joins TRBV29-1 to TRBJ1-2; 10 bases are a match to TRBD1. V lost 5 bases to trimming and J lost 6 bases; unmatched junction nucleotides: 6. The CDR3 runs 13 residues. Germline V gene data show CDR1 as SQVTM and CDR2 as ANQGSEA.

V usage is TRBV7-8 and J usage is TRBJ1-3; D is possibly TRBD1 (6 bases). Deletions cut 1 base from V and 2 bases from J, with 9 bases between. From germline, CDR1 is SGHVS and CDR2 FQNEAQ. There are 15 residues in the CDR3. The CDR3 sequence is CASSLEPGAGNTIYF. The CDR3 DNA reads TGTGCCAGCAGCTTAGAGCCAGGGGCTGGAAACACCATATATTTT.

The CDR3 spells CAISESIRPRGRGETQYF. The CDR3 nucleotides are TGTGCCATCAGTGAGTCGATTAGACCCAGGGGGCGAGGCGAGACCCAGTACTTC. This chain uses TRBV10-3 with TRBJ2-5, with TRBD1 matching over 8 bases. Per the germline V gene, CDR1 is ENHRY and CDR2 is SYGVKD. Trimming at V came to 0 bases and at J to 5 bases, leaving 14 bases not matched to a gene. CDR3 length: 18 amino acids.

The chain links TRBV6-5 to TRBJ1-5, with D possibly matching TRBD1 (5 bases). Between the trimmed V and J ends, which lost 7 bases and 12 bases, there was a span of 13 bases. CDR1 MNHEY and CDR2 SVGAGI come from the germline V gene. The CDR3 extends over 11 amino acids. The CDR3 reads CASTRDGFQHF. The CDR3 DNA sequence: TGTGCCAGCACCAGGGACGGATTCCAGCATTTT.

A note on this clone: One end of the junction does not line up with germline, which may come from a read error. The chain employs TRBV6-1 and TRBJ1-1, with 7 bases matching TRBD1. CDR1 is MNHNS and CDR2 is SASEGT in the germline V gene. The CDR3 has 13 amino acids. The DNA for the CDR3 is TGTGCCAGCAGCGAAGACAGGGCCACTGAAGCTTTCTTT. As protein: CASSEDRATEAFF.

This chain uses TRBV7-9 with TRBJ2-7; no clear D gene. The ends were cut back, 5 bases at V and 2 bases at J, with 13 bases in the middle. The CDR3 has 14 residues. CDR1 SEHNR and CDR2 FQNEAQ come from the germline V gene (reference sequence). CDR3 nucleotide sequence: TGTGCCAGCAGCCCAGGTAGGGCAGCCTACGAGCAGTACTTC. Translated, it gives CASSPGRAAYEQYF.

This chain links TRBV6-5 with TRBJ1-4, with a possible D match to TRBD1 (5 bases). The germline gives CDR1 MNHEY, CDR2 SVGAGI. The CDR3 is 14 amino acids. V lost 0 bases, J lost 7 bases, and 9 bases lay in between. CDR3 DNA: TGTGCCAGCAGTTACTCCGGGGGGATTGAAAAACTGTTTTTT. It translates to CASSYSGGIEKLFF.

V and J are TRBV9 and TRBJ1-1; D unresolved. There are 16 residues in the CDR3. The V gene's germline CDR1 is SGDLS and CDR2 YYNGEE. V lost 0 bases and J lost 5, with 17 bases in between. As DNA, the CDR3 is TGTGCCAGCAGCGTAGACGGACCGATAGAGGGAACTGAAGCTTTCTTT. This gives the protein CASSVDGPIEGTEAFF.

The sample holds a few counts of this clone. The chain carries TRBV29-1 and TRBJ2-1; possibly TRBD1 or TRBD2 for D (5 bases each). Germline V gene sequence: CDR1 SQVTM, CDR2 ANQGSEA. The V end lost 2 bases, the J end lost 0 bases, and 14 bases lay between the germline ends. CDR3 length: 16 residues. The CDR3 sequence is CSVERGATSSYNEQFF. The DNA of the CDR3 is TGCAGCGTTGAAAGAGGGGCTACCTCCTCCTACAATGAGCAGTTCTTC.

The chain has TRBV25-1 and TRBJ2-7; D is unresolved. Trimming cost V 2 bases and J 0 bases, with 2 bases left between them. This CDR3 is built from 12 residues. CDR1 and CDR2 from the germline V gene are MGHDK and SYGVNS. DNA of the CDR3: TGTGCCAGCAGTGAACACTCCTACGAGCAGTACTTC. Encoded protein: CASSEHSYEQYF.

The chain uses TRBV12-5 and TRBJ1-3; tentatively, D is TRBD1 (5 bases). The CDR3 is 19 residues long. The germline gives CDR1 LGHNT, CDR2 FRNRAP. With 1 base removed from V and 0 bases from J, the gap between germline ends came to 19 bases. CDR3 in amino acids: CASGLAPPTGYHSGNTIYF. As DNA, the CDR3 is TGTGCTAGTGGTTTGGCCCCCCCCACAGGTTACCACTCTGGAAACACCATATATTTT.

The chain recombines TRBV28 with TRBJ1-3; D is unclear. V was clipped by 3 bases and J by 4 bases, with 4 bases between them. Germline V lookup: CDR1 MDHEN, CDR2 SYDVKM. This CDR3 is 12 amino acids long. The CDR3 DNA is TGTGCCAGCAGTTTGGCCGGAAACACCATATATTTT. Translated: CASSLAGNTIYF.

The CDR3 bases are TGTGCCAGCAGCCCAGGACAGATCCCCTATGGCTACACCTTC. It is translated as CASSPGQIPYGYTF. This rearrangement joins TRBV7-8 to TRBJ1-2; a weak D match, TRBD1 (6 bases). CDR1 is SGHVS and CDR2 is FQNEAQ in the germline V gene. The CDR3 spans 14 residues. V lost 5 bases and J 4 bases, leaving 14 bases between the germline ends.

The chain has TRBV6-5 and TRBJ2-5; no clear D. Germline assignment: CDR1 MNHEY and CDR2 SVGAGI. Trimming took off 1 base at V and 2 bases at J, with 11 bases between the two ends. This CDR3 contains 15 residues. CDR3 in DNA: TGTGCCAGCAGTTACTTAACGCAGTCTCAAGAGACCCAGTACTTC. This sequence encodes CASSYLTQSQETQYF.

The J gene is TRBJ2-7, the V gene TRBV13; TRBD1 matches at 8 bases. V trimming: 2 bases; J trimming: 5 bases; junction bases outside the gene matches: 8. This CDR3 is 15 amino acids long. From germline, CDR1 is PRHDT and CDR2 FYEKMQ (reference sequence). The DNA for the CDR3 is TGTGCCAGCAGCTTACGAGGACAGGGTTACCACGAGCAGTACTTC. It translates to CASSLRGQGYHEQYF.

The rearrangement links TRBV6-2 or TRBV6-3 to TRBJ1-5; no reliable D call. The CDR3 is made up of 14 amino acids. Per the germline V gene, CDR1 is MNHEY and CDR2 is SVGEGT. Trimming removed 5 bases from V and 1 base from J, with 9 bases in between. The CDR3 loop reads CASSDPNSNQPQHF. The CDR3 region has the DNA TGTGCCAGCAGTGATCCTAACAGCAATCAGCCCCAGCATTTT.

This clone was found a few times. V usage is TRBV28 and J usage is TRBJ2-1; 10 bases line up with TRBD2. V trimming: 6 bases; J trimming: 4 bases; junction bases outside the gene matches: 6. Germline V gene lookup returns CDR1 MDHEN and CDR2 SYDVKM. The CDR3 spans 15 residues. The chain's CDR3 is CASRHGTSVYNEQFF. In DNA, the CDR3 is TGTGCCAGCAGACACGGGACTAGCGTTTACAATGAGCAGTTCTTC.